This TCR beta chain is drawn from a study of CD8 T cells in Susac syndrome. Sequencing of TCR beta was performed on blood CD8+ and CD4+ T cells. TEMRA cells were enriched by FACS, while CD8+ and CD4+ T cells were obtained through a negative isolation that was performed magnetically. Per germline, CDR1 LGHNT and CDR2 FRNRAP. Trimming stripped 1 base from V and 4 bases from J, with 7 bases between. The CDR3 has 13 amino acids. This clonotype was seen more than once but under ten times. RNA totalling about 0.5 to 1 ug underwent reverse transcription with random hexamers. One entry per CDR3 protein results from TCRdb running MiXCR on the immunoSEQ multiplex PCR reads. This sample has 250,000 to 300,000 distinct CDR3 sequences; roughly 84% occur once, and the top ten carry approximately 0.11%.

The sample was CD8+ T cells from PBMCs. This sequence was found in a human donor with multiple sclerosis. V is TRBV12-5 and J is TRBJ1-1; D might be TRBD1 (5 bases). The CDR3 is CASGLDRFTEAFF. The CDR3 DNA follows: TGTGCTAGTGGTTTGGACAGGTTCACTGAAGCTTTCTTT.